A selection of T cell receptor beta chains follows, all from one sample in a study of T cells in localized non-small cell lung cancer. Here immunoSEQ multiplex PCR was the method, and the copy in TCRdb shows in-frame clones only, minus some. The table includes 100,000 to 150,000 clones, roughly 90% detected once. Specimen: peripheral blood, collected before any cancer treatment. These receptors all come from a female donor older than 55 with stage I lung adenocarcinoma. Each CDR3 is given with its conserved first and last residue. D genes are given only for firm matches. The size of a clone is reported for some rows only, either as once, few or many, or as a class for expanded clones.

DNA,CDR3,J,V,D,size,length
TGCGCCAGCAGGGGGACTGCGCGGAGGAAGGGGTACTTC,CASRGTARRKGYF,TRBJ2-5,TRBV5-1,.,.,13
TGTGCCAGCAGGGAAGGTTGGTACACTGAAGCTTTCTTT,CASREGWYTEAFF,TRBJ1-1,TRBV6-5,.,.,13
TGCGCCAGCAGCCTGACTAGCGGGAGGGTTGATGAGCAGTTCTTC,CASSLTSGRVDEQFF,TRBJ2-1,TRBV5-1,TRBD2,.,15
TGTGCCACCAGCAGGGCCAAGGGGGGATTGGGCCAAGAGACCCAGTACTTC,CATSRAKGGLGQETQYF,TRBJ2-5,TRBV15,.,.,17
TGTGCCAGCTGCTCCGTTTTAGGCGAGCAGTACTTC,CASCSVLGEQYF,TRBJ2-7,TRBV28,.,.,12
TGTGCCAGCAGTGAATGGGGTACTAGCGGGCCTTACAATGAGCAGTTCTTC,CASSEWGTSGPYNEQFF,TRBJ2-1,TRBV6-1,TRBD2,few,17
TGTGCCAGCAGCTCTTACGCCGGCGCCGGGGAGCTGTTTTTT,CASSSYAGAGELFF,TRBJ2-2,TRBV5-4,.,.,14
TGTGCCAGCAGTTACGTCGACCCAAGCCGGGAAGCTTTCTTT,CASSYVDPSREAFF,TRBJ1-1,TRBV6-6,.,.,14
TGTGCCAGCAGTTTACTAGCGGGGACCTACGAGCAGTACTTC,CASSLLAGTYEQYF,TRBJ2-7,TRBV27,TRBD2,.,14
TGTGCCAGCAGCTTACGGGGTTCAGATACGCAGTATTTT,CASSLRGSDTQYF,TRBJ2-3,TRBV11-3,.,.,13
TGTGCCAGCAGCTCGGGCCCGGGCACCGGGGAGCTGTTTTTT,CASSSGPGTGELFF,TRBJ2-2,TRBV5-4,.,.,14
TGTGCCAGCAGCCCCACGGGACAGACCTCTGGAAACACCATATATTTT,CASSPTGQTSGNTIYF,TRBJ1-3,TRBV9,TRBD1,.,16
TGTGCCAGCAGCCTCAGCGGGAGGGCCAACGATGAGCAGTTCTTC,CASSLSGRANDEQFF,TRBJ2-1,TRBV7-3,TRBD2,.,15
TGTGCCAGTGGCGGGGGAGGAGGCAATCAGCCCCAGCATTTT,CASGGGGGNQPQHF,TRBJ1-5,TRBV19,.,.,14
TGTGCCAGCAGTTTTTTAGGGGCTGAAGCTTTCTTT,CASSFLGAEAFF,TRBJ1-1,TRBV6-6,.,.,12
TGCGCCACCTCGTTACTAGAGACCCAGTACTTC,CATSLLETQYF,TRBJ2-5,TRBV10-2,.,.,11
TGTGCCAGCTCAGCGACAGGGGGCCATGAGCAGTTCTTC,CASSATGGHEQFF,TRBJ2-1,TRBV18,TRBD1,.,13
TGTGCCAGCAGCCCGGGGGTGAACTACGAGCAGTACTTC,CASSPGVNYEQYF,TRBJ2-7,TRBV7-6,.,.,13
TGTGCCAGTAGTACCCGGGGGACCGGGGAGCTGTTTTTT,CASSTRGTGELFF,TRBJ2-2,TRBV19,.,once,13
TGCGCCAGCAGGCCGAGTGGGGCTAGCGGGAGCAATGAGCAGTTCTTC,CASRPSGASGSNEQFF,TRBJ2-1,TRBV5-1,TRBD2,.,16
TGTGCCAGCAGTTCGACAGGGTTGGGCAATCAGCCCCAGCATTTT,CASSSTGLGNQPQHF,TRBJ1-5,TRBV6-5,TRBD1,.,15
TGTGCCAGCAGCTACGACGGGCTCAACTATGGCTACACCTTC,CASSYDGLNYGYTF,TRBJ1-2,TRBV11-1,.,.,14
TGCGCCAGCAGCTTGCAGGGTAGTGAAAAACTGTTTTTT,CASSLQGSEKLFF,TRBJ1-4,TRBV5-1,.,.,13
TGTGCCAGCAGCTTGATTGTAGGAAGCACCGGGGAGCTGTTTTTT,CASSLIVGSTGELFF,TRBJ2-2,TRBV5-6,.,.,15
TGTGCCAGCAGCCCCGGGACAGGGGAAGAGACCCAGTACTTC,CASSPGTGEETQYF,TRBJ2-5,TRBV5-6,TRBD1,.,14
TGTGCCAGCAGCTTAGGGGCGACAGGGTTGGGCGAGCAGTACTTC,CASSLGATGLGEQYF,TRBJ2-7,TRBV7-6,TRBD1,.,15
TGTGCCACCCAAAGTCCGGTCACAGGGAGTCCTGAAGCTTTCTTT,CATQSPVTGSPEAFF,TRBJ1-1,TRBV10-3,.,few,15
TGTGCCAGCAGCCGCGGACTATCCTACGCCGACTACGAGCAGTACTTC,CASSRGLSYADYEQYF,TRBJ2-7,TRBV27,.,.,16
TGTGCCAGCAGCAAAGGATGGACACTAGCGGGAGTAAGCTACGAGCAGTACTTC,CASSKGWTLAGVSYEQYF,TRBJ2-7,TRBV21-1,.,once,18
TGCGCCAGCAGCCGACAGGGAGACACTGAAGCTTTCTTT,CASSRQGDTEAFF,TRBJ1-1,TRBV4-1,TRBD1,.,13
TGTGCCAGCAGCCAAGAATTGGACAGGAAGGCTGGAAACACCATATATTTT,CASSQELDRKAGNTIYF,TRBJ1-3,TRBV14,TRBD1,.,17
TGTGCCAGCACCTTAATCCCATGGAACACTGAAGCTTTCTTT,CASTLIPWNTEAFF,TRBJ1-1,TRBV6-6,.,.,14
TGTGCCAGCAGAAGCGGGTCCACAGATACGCAGTATTTT,CASRSGSTDTQYF,TRBJ2-3,TRBV2,.,.,13
TGTGCCAGCAGCTTTAGGGGAAACAGGGTTCCTTACGAGCAGTACTTC,CASSFRGNRVPYEQYF,TRBJ2-7,TRBV27,.,.,16
TGTGCCAGCTTCAAGTCCCTAGCAGCAGATACGCAGTATTTT,CASFKSLAADTQYF,TRBJ2-3,TRBV28,.,.,14
TGTGCCAGCAGTTTAGACCGAACCAGGGCAAAAGCTTTCTTT,CASSLDRTRAKAFF,TRBJ1-1,TRBV28,.,.,14
TGTGCCAGCAGCTTAGCGGGGGCAGGGGAGCAGTTCTTC,CASSLAGAGEQFF,TRBJ2-1,TRBV7-2,.,once,13
TGCGCCAGCAGGTACGGGGCGGAGACCCAGTACTTC,CASRYGAETQYF,TRBJ2-5,TRBV5-1,.,once,12
TGCGCCAGCAGCTTGGCCGCGACGGGGAGAAGGATGAACACTGAAGCTTTCTTT,CASSLAATGRRMNTEAFF,TRBJ1-1,TRBV5-1,.,.,18
TGTGCCAGCAAACGGACTAGATTAGGCATTCAGTACTTC,CASKRTRLGIQYF,TRBJ2-4,TRBV2,TRBD2,.,13
TGCAGCGTTAGGACGGGTAACTATGGCTACACCTTC,CSVRTGNYGYTF,TRBJ1-2,TRBV29-1,.,.,12
TGTGCCAGCAGCCGACGGGCGGACGCTCTGAACACTGAAGCTTTCTTT,CASSRRADALNTEAFF,TRBJ1-1,TRBV6-6,.,.,16
TGTGCCAGCAGCTTATCAGGGGTATATAGCAATCAGCCCCAGCATTTT,CASSLSGVYSNQPQHF,TRBJ1-5,TRBV5-6,.,.,16
TGCGCCAGCAGCTTGGGGGGGGCCGAGACCCAGTACTTC,CASSLGGAETQYF,TRBJ2-5,TRBV5-1,.,.,13
TGTGCCACCTCGACTAGCGGGGACCAAGAGACCCAGTACTTC,CATSTSGDQETQYF,TRBJ2-5,TRBV15,TRBD2,.,14
TGCAGTGCCTGGCGGGCCTACGAGCAGTACTTC,CSAWRAYEQYF,TRBJ2-7,TRBV20-1,.,.,11
TGCGCCAGCAGCTTGAGCGGGACTAGCAGGAGCAGTGAGCAGTTCTTC,CASSLSGTSRSSEQFF,TRBJ2-1,TRBV5-1,TRBD2,.,16
TGTGCCAGCAGCTTAGAGGGAGCAGGGGATGAGCAGTTCTTC,CASSLEGAGDEQFF,TRBJ2-1,TRBV13,.,.,14
TGTGCCAGCAGTCGAGGACACCAAGAGACCCAGTACTTC,CASSRGHQETQYF,TRBJ2-5,TRBV28,.,.,13
TGTGCCAGCAGCTTACCGGGACAGGGGTTGGGGGAGCTGTTTTTT,CASSLPGQGLGELFF,TRBJ2-2,TRBV5-4,TRBD1,once,15
TGTGCCAGCAGCGCGTCGCCGGCATGGGAGCAGTTCTTC,CASSASPAWEQFF,TRBJ2-1,TRBV9,.,.,13
TGCGCCAGCAGCTTGGCCGGGACTAGCGTACTTGGGCAGTTCTTC,CASSLAGTSVLGQFF,TRBJ2-1,TRBV5-1,TRBD2,.,15
TGTGCCAGCAGTTTAAGAGGGACTCCCTACGAGCAGTACTTC,CASSLRGTPYEQYF,TRBJ2-7,TRBV27,.,.,14
TGTGCCACCAGCACTTTAGCGGGAAGTTACAATGAGCAGTTCTTC,CATSTLAGSYNEQFF,TRBJ2-1,TRBV15,TRBD2,.,15
TGTGCTAGTGGGCGGCAGGGCACAGATACGCAGTATTTT,CASGRQGTDTQYF,TRBJ2-3,TRBV12-5,.,.,13
TGTGCCAGCAGCCAACCCTCCCGGACGGCTTTCTTT,CASSQPSRTAFF,TRBJ1-1,TRBV6-1,.,.,12
TGTGCCAGCAGCCAAGACCGCGGGAGAGGCCGAGATGAGCAGTTCTTC,CASSQDRGRGRDEQFF,TRBJ2-1,TRBV14,TRBD2,.,16
TGTGCCATCAGGACCGGGACAGGGGGGAACTATGGCTACACCTTC,CAIRTGTGGNYGYTF,TRBJ1-2,TRBV10-3,TRBD1,few,15
TGTGCCAGCAGTCCTATGCGAGGGGGAGAAGGCTACGAGCAGTACTTC,CASSPMRGGEGYEQYF,TRBJ2-7,TRBV28,.,.,16